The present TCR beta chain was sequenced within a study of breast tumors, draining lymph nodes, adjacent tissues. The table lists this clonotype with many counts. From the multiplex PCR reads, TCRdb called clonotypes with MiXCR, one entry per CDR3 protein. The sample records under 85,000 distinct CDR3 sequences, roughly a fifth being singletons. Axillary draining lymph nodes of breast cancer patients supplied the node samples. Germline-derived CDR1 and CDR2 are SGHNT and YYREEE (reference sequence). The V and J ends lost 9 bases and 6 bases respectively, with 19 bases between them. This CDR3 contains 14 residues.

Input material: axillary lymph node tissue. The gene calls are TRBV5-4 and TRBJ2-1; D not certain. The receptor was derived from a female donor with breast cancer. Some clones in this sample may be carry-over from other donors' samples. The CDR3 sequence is CAITSSQASNEQFF. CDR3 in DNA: TGTGCCATAACGTCCAGCCAGGCAAGCAATGAGCAGTTCTTC.